This TCR beta chain came from a study of graft-versus-host responses after intestinal transplantation. Overall study context: Multivisceral, liver-intestinal, or isolated intestinal transplants were performed in recipients. Anti-thymocyte globulin was used for induction in all recipients, who then took tacrolimus and steroids for roughly three years. Study conclusions and caveats: The authors found GvH clones in recipient marrow, some appearing first in ileum or blood.

As concerns this clone: What it binds is not known.

Germline trimming cut 9 bases from V and 5 bases from J; bases unmatched to any gene: 9. The germline V gene has CDR1 SGHTS and CDR2 YDEGEE. This CDR3 has 14 residues. The assay was immunoSEQ multiplex PCR, and TCRdb's table has in-frame clones only and misses some. The table has 20,000 to 25,000 clones, approximately 94% seen once. This chain links TRBV5-8 with TRBJ1-5, with 9 bases lining up with TRBD1. The TCR originated in a human patient who received an intestinal transplant, so some T cells may come from the graft donor. The sequencing here drew on PBMCs, taken 156 days after intestinal transplant. The CDR3 DNA sequence: TGTGCCACCGAGATTAGACAGGGGGATCAGCCCCAGCATTTT. The encoded protein is CATEIRQGDQPQHF.